The present entry profiles one TCR beta chain with its context. Repertoires were generated with immunoSEQ multiplex PCR, while TCRdb's copy carries only in-frame clones and drops some. This sample carries approximately 400,000 clones, 70% to 90% of them seen once, and the ten largest clones take roughly 12%. The source of the sample is a study of blood T cell repertoires in COVID-19. About the study: Acute-phase and convalescent COVID-19 samples originated in the United States, Italy and Spain.

It was during active infection that Seattle patients were enrolled and then longitudinally followed. The sample taken for sequencing was peripheral blood. This TCR came from a woman between 50 and 59 years old with COVID-19, enrolled during active disease.

In DNA form, the CDR3 reads TGTGCCTGGAGTCCTCCGGGACATGGCTACGAGCAGTACTTC. Amino acids: CAWSPPGHGYEQYF. V and J are TRBV30 and TRBJ2-7; maybe TRBD1 (6 bases). Trimming shortened V by 2 bases and J by 3 bases, and 14 bases separated the two germline ends. This CDR3 has 14 residues. Germline V gene lookup returns CDR1 GTSNPN and CDR2 SVGIG (reference sequence).